This is a list of T cell receptor beta chains from one sample in a study of blood T cell repertoires in COVID-19. Method: immunoSEQ multiplex PCR; TCRdb's copy keeps in-frame clones and lacks some. In the table there are some 150,000 clones, 65% to 85% of which are singletons. The sample comprised PBMCs or T cells enriched from blood (not recorded which). These TCRs come from a woman between 50 and 59 years old who had been exposed to COVID-19. Each CDR3 is given with its conserved first and last residue.

j_call v_call cdr3_aa
TRBJ1-2 TRBV20-1 CSAKQGLGYTF
TRBJ1-5 TRBV7-9 CASSSRAEVQPQHF
TRBJ1-4 TRBV6-5 CASRTGGQANEKLFF
TRBJ1-1 TRBV6-5 CASSYSSTGVNTEAFF
TRBJ2-2 TRBV24-1 CATSDTGGPSGELFF
TRBJ2-2 TRBV5-4 CASSLDLRGRDTGELFF
TRBJ1-1 TRBV29-1 CSVAGGLNTEAFF
TRBJ2-5 TRBV15 CATSRGLETQYF
TRBJ2-7 TRBV10-3 CAISGTSGAASYEQYF
TRBJ2-7 TRBV18 CASSPFGASDRPYEQYF
TRBJ1-2 TRBV5-4 CASSLSAGYGYTF
TRBJ2-7 TRBV5-1 CASSLASGGPSYEQYF
TRBJ1-5 TRBV28 CASTSPLGKVLNQPQHF
TRBJ2-1 TRBV7-6 CASSLEVSGGAPYNEQFF
TRBJ2-7 TRBV9 CASSVRDRGIYEQYF
TRBJ2-7 TRBV5-1 CASRLDAGTGNYEQYF
TRBJ2-5 TRBV30 CAWRLASVETQYF
TRBJ2-5 TRBV9 CASSVDPQGGQQETQYF
TRBJ2-3 TRBV18 CASSPLAPGGADTQYF
TRBJ2-1 TRBV4-1 CASSQATYNEQFF
TRBJ2-1 TRBV9 CASSERLASYNEQFF
TRBJ2-1 TRBV25-1 CASRVAGGRNEQFF
TRBJ2-3 TRBV28 CALGTGYTDTQYF
TRBJ1-1 TRBV5-6 CASSSIARTEAFF
TRBJ1-2 TRBV5-6 CASQWGGGLGYTF
TRBJ1-1 TRBV10-2 CATLQQGPLVTEAFF
TRBJ1-5 TRBV5-5 CASSLFGGVTSNQPQHF
TRBJ2-1 TRBV3-1/TRBV3-2 CASSLFPGGVLNEQFF
TRBJ2-7 TRBV7-2 CASTPDRSSYEQYF
TRBJ1-5 TRBV18 CASSPSGARNQPQHF
TRBJ2-3 TRBV7-3 CASNQAGAPPNTQYF
TRBJ2-1 TRBV27 CASSSILAGGHNEQFF
TRBJ1-1 TRBV19 CASSPGTMNTEAFF
TRBJ2-7 TRBV21-1 CASSKGWTVGSEQYF
TRBJ2-7 TRBV18 CASSSGGVQQYF
TRBJ2-2 TRBV10-3 CATRGTGDTGELFF
TRBJ2-7 TRBV28 CASSFASGKYEQYF
TRBJ1-3 TRBV7-9 CASLGAHGRSGNTIYF
TRBJ2-2 TRBV19 CASTPLAITGELFF
TRBJ2-7 TRBV7-2 CASSSGLGYYEQYF
TRBJ2-1 TRBV4-1 CASSNIDRSYNEQFF
TRBJ1-2 TRBV5-4 CASSLVTARGGYTF
TRBJ2-7 TRBV11-2 CASSLDRWREVFSYEQYF
TRBJ2-7 TRBV13 CASSLRGTGRRSYEQYF
TRBJ1-2 TRBV11-1 CASSIPGKSGYGYTF
TRBJ1-5 TRBV19 CASTNRGRGPQHF
TRBJ2-7 TRBV18 CASSPRGLADYEQYF
TRBJ2-5 TRBV3-1/TRBV3-2 CASSQDRDRGTGQETQYF
TRBJ2-1 TRBV11-3 CASSLGLENNEQFF
TRBJ2-7 TRBV12-5 CASGSTGPYEQYF
TRBJ2-5 TRBV6-2/TRBV6-3 CASSLYPQETQYF
TRBJ1-3 TRBV7-9 CASSSQGSGNTIYF
TRBJ1-2 TRBV3-1/TRBV3-2 CASSQGRRDRGLPFNYGYTF